These 20 T cell receptor beta chains share one sample of origin, sequenced in a study of T cell responses to AZD1222 COVID-19 vaccine. Only in-frame clones appear in the TCRdb table, and some are missing; sequencing was by immunoSEQ multiplex PCR. In the table there are some 150,000 clones, about 91% of which are singletons. The material sequenced was peripheral blood, taken on day 0 of MenACWY control vaccination. The receptors were gathered from an adult in good health.

The chain recombines TRBV18 with TRBJ1-1; 8 nucleotides align to TRBD1. CDR3 length: 15 amino acids. CDR1 is KGHSH, CDR2 LQKENI, per germline. With V trimmed by 3 bases and J by 0 bases, 3 bases remained unmatched. The CDR3 bases are TGTGCCAGCTCACCCCCGACAGGGGTGAACACTGAAGCTTTCTTT. Translation gives CASSPPTGVNTEAFF.

J is TRBJ2-7 and V is TRBV9, with 8 nucleotides matching TRBD2. This CDR3 has 15 amino acids. Germline values: CDR1 SGDLS, CDR2 YYNGEE. Germline trimming cut 0 bases from V and 2 bases from J; bases unmatched to any gene: 4. CDR3 protein: CASSVGSGGPYEQYF. DNA for the CDR3: TGTGCCAGCAGCGTAGGGTCGGGAGGGCCCTACGAGCAGTACTTC. Looking up the rest from reference TRBV9 and TRBJ2-7 gives the full variable domain: DSGVTQTPKHLITATGQRVTLRCSPRSGDLSVYWYQQSLDQGLQFLIQYYNGEERAKGNILERFSAQQFPDLHSELNLSSLELGDSALYFCASSVGSGGPYEQYFGPGTRLTVT.

The chain couples TRBV4-2 to TRBJ1-2, with D uncertain. The germline V gene has CDR1 LGHNA and CDR2 YNFKEQ. The CDR3 sequence is 16 residues long. Trimming cost V 1 base and J 2 bases, with 14 bases left between them. The CDR3 loop is CASSQGFKEDNYGYTF. CDR3 nucleotide sequence: TGTGCCAGCAGCCAAGGGTTCAAGGAGGACAACTATGGCTACACCTTC.

The chain combines TRBV3-1 (or the pseudogene TRBV3-2) with TRBJ2-3, with D perhaps TRBD2 (6 bases). V was pared by 4 bases and J by 0 bases, with 20 bases between. Germline CDR1 and CDR2: LGHDT and YNNKEL (reference sequence). The CDR3 loop spans 18 amino acids. Written as DNA, the CDR3 is TGTGCCAGCAGCCGGGCCGGGGGAGCCGATCCTAGCACAGATACGCAGTATTTT. Translation: CASSRAGGADPSTDTQYF.

This sequence joins TRBV7-3 and TRBJ1-1; 9 bases agree with TRBD1. CDR1 is SGHTA, CDR2 FQGTGA, per germline. The V segment lost 5 bases and the J segment 6 bases; nucleotides outside the gene matches: 10. CDR3 length equals 15 residues. As DNA, the CDR3 is TGTGCCAGCAGCCCATTCACAGGGGGCCCTGCTGAAGCTTTCTTT. It translates to CASSPFTGGPAEAFF.

The chain employs TRBV2 and TRBJ1-4; the D is unclear. The CDR3 is 14 residues long. The germline CDR1 and CDR2 sequences are SNHLY and FYNNEI. V lost 7 bases, J lost 0 bases, and 9 bases lay in between. DNA for the CDR3: TGTGCCAGCACCTACCTTGCAACTAATGAAAAACTGTTTTTT. Its translation is CASTYLATNEKLFF.

As to this clone: The sample holds other DNA sequences that translate to the same CDR3. This chain uses TRBV6-5 with TRBJ1-1; 8 bases fit TRBD1. There are 15 residues in the CDR3. Looked up from germline, CDR1 is MNHEY and CDR2 is SVGAGI. V shed 5 bases, J shed 3 bases, and the junction held 8 bases outside the gene matches. DNA for the CDR3: TGTGCCAGCAGTACCCCGACAGGGGTCCACACTGAAGCTTTCTTT. Its translation is CASSTPTGVHTEAFF.

The chain links TRBV5-1 to TRBJ1-3, with 8 bases lining up with TRBD1. The germline CDR1 and CDR2 sequences are SGHRS and YFSETQ. J was trimmed by 0 bases and V by 2 bases; bases with no gene match: 1. This CDR3 is built from 15 residues. CDR3 in DNA: TGCGCCAGCAGCTTCACAGGGGGCTCTGGAAACACCATATATTTT. Translated, it gives CASSFTGGSGNTIYF.

This clone occurred a few times. The chain links TRBV10-3 to TRBJ1-1; D call uncertain. In germline, CDR1 is ENHRY, CDR2 SYGVKD. This CDR3 is built from 13 residues. V lost 3 bases and J 5 bases, leaving 10 bases between the germline ends. CDR3 in amino acids: CAISDMKGTEAFF. DNA for the CDR3: TGTGCCATCAGTGATATGAAGGGTACTGAAGCTTTCTTT.

A note on this clone: Other nucleotide sequences in the sample specify the same CDR3. The chain employs TRBV7-2 and TRBJ1-1; D is uncertain. Per the germline V gene, CDR1 is SGHTA and CDR2 is FQGNSA. V lost 3 bases, J lost 2 bases, and 7 bases lay in between. The CDR3 runs to 13 residues. The CDR3 region is CASSLTRNTEAFF. The CDR3 region has the DNA TGTGCCAGCAGCTTGACAAGAAACACTGAAGCTTTCTTT.

V usage is TRBV7-2 and J usage is TRBJ1-1, with D uncertain. Trimming cost V 7 bases and J 0 bases, with 15 bases left between them. CDR1 is SGHTA, CDR2 FQGNSA, per germline. This CDR3 comprises 15 residues. The CDR3: CASTATNAMNTEAFF. CDR3 coding DNA: TGTGCCAGCACCGCGACCAACGCCATGAACACTGAAGCTTTCTTT.

The chain couples TRBV11-2 to TRBJ2-7; tentatively, D is TRBD2 (5 bases). This CDR3 is 15 amino acids long. The germline CDR1 and CDR2 sequences are SGHAT and FQNNGV. V lost 6 bases and J lost 3, with 18 bases in between. In nucleotides, the CDR3 is TGTGCCAGCAGATCCCTGGGCCTCAGCGGCTACGAGCAGTACTTC. It translates to CASRSLGLSGYEQYF.

The V gene is TRBV6-5, the J gene TRBJ2-5; maybe TRBD2 (6 bases). The V gene lost 8 bases and the J gene lost 5 bases, with 21 bases spanning the gap. Germline V gene sequence: CDR1 MNHEY, CDR2 SVGAGI. This CDR3 region has 15 residues. The DNA of the CDR3 is TGTGCCAGCGTACGCACGGGATCCCGGGGGGAGACCCAGTACTTC. Translating gives CASVRTGSRGETQYF.

The rearrangement joins TRBV11-2 to TRBJ2-1; a possible D gene is TRBD2 (6 bases). CDR1 and CDR2 (germline): SGHAT, FQNNGV. This CDR3 comprises 15 residues. Trimming stripped 3 bases from V and 2 bases from J, with 11 bases between. The CDR3 DNA sequence: TGTGCCAGCAGCTTGACTAGGGAAACCTACAATGAGCAGTTCTTC. It specifies CASSLTRETYNEQFF.

The chain couples TRBV18 to TRBJ1-3; D unclear. From germline, CDR1 is KGHSH and CDR2 LQKENI. The CDR3 covers 14 residues. The ends were cut back, 3 bases at V and 1 base at J, with 7 bases in the middle. CDR3 in amino acids: CASSPPRSGNTIYF. The CDR3 DNA is TGTGCCAGCTCACCTCCCCGGTCTGGAAACACCATATATTTT.

The CDR3 nucleotides are TGTGCCAGCAGCGGCAGGACTAGCGGGGGGGGCCACTCCTACGAGCAGTACTTC. Amino acids: CASSGRTSGGGHSYEQYF. The V gene is TRBV7-2, the J gene TRBJ2-7, with TRBD2 identical over 15 bases. Germline V gene sequence: CDR1 SGHTA, CDR2 FQGNSA. This CDR3 contains 18 residues. J was trimmed by 0 bases and V by 5 bases; bases with no gene match: 8.

In its sample, this clone was seen once. V and J are TRBV7-9 and TRBJ2-7; 7 positions match TRBD2. Looked up from germline, CDR1 is SEHNR and CDR2 is FQNEAQ (reference sequence). V shed 2 bases and J 6 bases; nucleotides not matched to a gene: 4. The CDR3 extends over 13 amino acids. The CDR3 loop reads CASSLWEGAEQYF. CDR3 DNA sequence: TGTGCCAGCAGCTTATGGGAGGGCGCCGAGCAGTACTTC.

In this sample, this clone turned up a few times. The chain joins TRBV4-3 to TRBJ1-5; possible D gene TRBD1, 6 bases. Trimming removed 2 bases from V and 3 bases from J, with 17 bases in between. This CDR3 region has 17 residues. In germline, CDR1 is LGHNA, CDR2 YSLEER. CDR3 nucleotides: TGCGCCAGCAGCCAACGAGCAGGGGCCGAATACAATCAGCCCCAGCATTTT. Protein sequence: CASSQRAGAEYNQPQHF.

V gene TRBV7-8 combines with J gene TRBJ1-2; D possibly corresponds to TRBD1 (5 bases). Germline CDR1 SGHVS, CDR2 FQNEAQ. The CDR3 loop spans 14 amino acids. With 2 bases removed from V and 3 bases from J, the gap between germline ends came to 10 bases. In DNA form, the CDR3 reads TGTGCCAGCAGCTTAAATGGGGCGGACTATGGCTACACCTTC. Translated, it gives CASSLNGADYGYTF.

This chain links TRBV1 with TRBJ2-3. TRBV1 is a pseudogene segment. This CDR3 comprises 12 residues. The CDR3, as DNA: TGCACCAGCAGCCAAGTTGGGGATACGCAGTATTTT. Its protein is CTSSQVGDTQYF.